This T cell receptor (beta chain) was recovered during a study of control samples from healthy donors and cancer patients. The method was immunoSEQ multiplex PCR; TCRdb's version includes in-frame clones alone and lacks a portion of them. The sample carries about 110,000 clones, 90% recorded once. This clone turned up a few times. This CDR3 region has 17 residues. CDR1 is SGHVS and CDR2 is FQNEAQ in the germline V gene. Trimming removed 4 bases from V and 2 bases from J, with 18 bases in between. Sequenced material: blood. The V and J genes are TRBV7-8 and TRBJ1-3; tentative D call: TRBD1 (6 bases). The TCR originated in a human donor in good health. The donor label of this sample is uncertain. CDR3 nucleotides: TGTGCCAGCAGCTATCTACAGGGCGGTTCCCCTGGAAACACCATATATTTT. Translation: CASSYLQGGSPGNTIYF. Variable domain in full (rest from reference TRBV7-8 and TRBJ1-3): GAGVSQSPRYKVAKRGQDVALRCDPISGHVSLFWYQQALGQGPEFLTYFQNEAQLDKSGLPSDRFFAERPEGSVSTLKIQRTQQEDSAVYLCASSYLQGGSPGNTIYFGEGSWLTVV.